This paragraph reports one TCR beta chain. This specimen belongs to a study of quantifying T cell responses using KT2 cells. Overall study: TCR alpha and beta constant-region primers primed reverse transcription of RNA.

An oligo carrying a UMI was ligated to the cDNA 3' end. An equimolar mix of RC1.1 and RC1.2 primed the beta chain across TRBC1 and TRBC2. TCRdb reanalysed the UMI-ligation and nested PCR reads using MiXCR and keeps one entry per CDR3 protein. The sample contains under 35,000 distinct CDR3 sequences, over 9% of which appear only once. A range of KT2-to-PBMC ratios was made using fixed PBMC numbers. V was clipped by 3 bases and J by 12 bases, with 12 bases between them. CDR1 and CDR2 (germline): DFQATT, SNEGSKA (reference sequence). The CDR3 spans 10 residues. This sequence was found in a human donor. The chain is built from TRBV20-1 and TRBJ2-7; tentatively, D is TRBD1 or TRBD2 (5 bases each). Sequencing was carried out using PBMCs spiked with cells of the T cell clone KT2. The CDR3 coding sequence is TGCAGTGCTAGTCGGGACCCTGGGTACTTC. This translates into CSASRDPGYF.